This T cell receptor (beta chain) was retrieved from a study of T-cell reconstitution after alpha-beta-depleted transplantation in children. In this sample, this clonotype turned up many times. In germline, CDR1 is DFQATT, CDR2 SNEGSKA (reference sequence). The V gene lost 5 bases and the J gene lost 4 bases, with 12 bases spanning the gap. This CDR3 has 13 amino acids. Unique molecular identifiers were incorporated when the TCRbeta library was constructed. One entry per CDR3 protein results from TCRdb running MiXCR on the PCR reads. The sample has 600,000 to 700,000 distinct CDR3 sequences; roughly 15% are singletons.

This specimen was PBMCs from the stem cell graft donor, taken from the stem cell graft. The V and J genes are TRBV20-1 and TRBJ1-5; possibly TRBD1 for D (5 bases). This clonotype was obtained from a human donor who donated a stem cell graft to a child with acute myeloid leukemia. CDR3 amino acids: CSAQVWGNQPQHF. The CDR3 nucleotides read TGCAGTGCTCAAGTATGGGGGAATCAGCCCCAGCATTTT.